The 17 T cell receptor beta chains reported below all come from one sample, sequenced in a study of tumor-infiltrating lymphocytes in primary liver carcinoma. The input was about 490 ng total RNA; TCR beta cDNA was made from it with a constant-region primer. Slightly modified ARM-PCR served as the procedure for the TCR beta libraries. These libraries came from three rounds of nested multiplex PCR. With TRBV1-TRBV30 forward primers and a C-beta reverse primer, the first two PCR rounds were run for nine to eleven cycles each. MiXCR was run by TCRdb on the multiplex PCR reads, yielding one entry per CDR3 protein. The sample includes tens of thousands of distinct CDR3 sequences, roughly 70% of them seen just once. Co-extraction of both nucleic acids (RNA and DNA) used about 17-31 mg of unsorted bulk tissue. The sequencing input was liver tumor tissue from sampling region 4. Subset given: tumor region T4, right-lateral pole. These receptors were taken from a man aged 40-50 years with primary liver carcinoma and hepatitis B virus infection.

With respect to this clonotype: This may stem from a read error, because a much larger clone lies one nucleotide away. The chain links TRBV18 to TRBJ2-4; D perhaps matches TRBD2 (6 bases). The V and J ends lost 4 bases and 0 bases respectively, with 13 bases between them. The germline V gene encodes CDR1 KGHSH and CDR2 LQKENI. The length of the CDR3 is 16 residues. The CDR3 DNA reads as TGTGCCAGCTCACTGACGGGGGTCCGAGCCAAAAACATTCAGTACTTC. Protein sequence: CASSLTGVRAKNIQYF.

This chain joins TRBV20-1 and TRBJ2-5, with D unclear. This CDR3 contains 12 residues. Germline assignment: CDR1 DFQATT and CDR2 SNEGSKA (reference sequence). With 1 base removed from V and 3 bases from J, the gap between germline ends came to 6 bases. The CDR3 here is CSARVVEETQYF. For the CDR3, the DNA is TGCAGTGCTAGAGTAGTGGAAGAGACCCAGTACTTC.

This sequence joins TRBV28 and TRBJ2-7; the D call may be TRBD1 or TRBD2 (5 bases each). Per the germline V gene, CDR1 is MDHEN and CDR2 is SYDVKM. CDR3 length equals 15 residues. V lost 7 bases, J lost 1 base, and 17 bases lay in between. The CDR3 nucleotides are TGTGCCAGCATGTCAGCCGGGACCGGTTCCTACGAGCAGTACTTC. Its translation is CASMSAGTGSYEQYF. The entire variable domain, with the rest obtained from reference TRBV28 and TRBJ2-7, is as follows: DVKVTQSSRYLVKRTGEKVFLECVQDMDHENMFWYRQDPGLGLRLIYFSYDVKMKEKGDIPEGYSVSREKKERFSLILESASTNQTSMYLCASMSAGTGSYEQYFGPGTRLTVT.

By its share, this clonotype is medium-sized. For the CDR3, the DNA is TGTGCCAGCAGTATTGGAACATACAATGAGCAGTTCTTC. Residues: CASSIGTYNEQFF. J is TRBJ2-1 and V is TRBV6-1, with D unclear. The germline V gene has CDR1 MNHNS and CDR2 SASEGT. Deletions cut 5 bases from V and 4 bases from J, with 9 bases between. The CDR3 consists of 13 residues.

Note on this clonotype: An end of the junction differs from the germline gene, which may be a read error. Here the CDR3 DNA reads TGTATCAGCAGCTTAGATCTTGGGGGGCCCAGGCTGTCTTTT. This encodes CISSLDLGGPRLSF. The J gene is TRBJ1-4, the V gene TRBV11-2, with a possible D match to TRBD1 (6 bases). The CDR3 runs 14 residues. From germline, CDR1 is SGHAT and CDR2 FQNNGV.

On this clonotype itself: One end of the junction varies from germline; a read error may be responsible. This sequence joins TRBV28 and TRBJ2-2, with D perhaps TRBD2 (5 bases). Germline V gives CDR1 MDHEN, CDR2 SYDVKM. The CDR3 has 15 residues. The CDR3, as DNA: TGTGCCAGCACTTTAGTCGAGGGCCGACCCGGGGAGCTGTTTTTT. Its translation is CASTLVEGRPGELFF.

The table lists this clonotype with a few counts. Relative to the germline gene, one junction end is altered; a read error may explain this. The chain carries TRBV10-3 and TRBJ2-2; D perhaps matches TRBD1 (6 bases). The CDR3 is made up of 14 amino acids. Germline CDR1 ENHRY, CDR2 SYGVKD. DNA for the CDR3: TGTGCCAGTTTAGCAGCAGGGGACACCGGGGAGTTGTTTTTT. It is translated as CASLAAGDTGELFF.

In regard to this clonotype: A single base separates this from a much larger clone, so it may be a read error. The rearrangement joins TRBV7-8 to TRBJ1-1, with D possibly matching TRBD1 (6 bases). This CDR3 comprises 12 residues. The germline CDR1 and CDR2 sequences are SGHVS and FQNEAQ. Here the CDR3 reads CVSSLGAGEASF. CDR3 DNA sequence: TGTGTCAGCAGCTTGGGGGCGGGTGAAGCTTCCTTT. Using reference TRBV7-8 and TRBJ1-1 for the parts outside the CDR3, the full variable domain is GAGVSQSPRYKVAKRGQDVALRCDPISGHVSLFWYQQALGQGPEFLTYFQNEAQLDKSGLPSDRFFAERPEGSVSTLKIQRTQQEDSAVYLCVSSLGAGEASFGQGTRLTVV.

With regard to this clonotype: This may stem from a read error, because a much larger clone lies one nucleotide away. The chain joins TRBV18 to TRBJ1-1; D unclear. V was pared by 4 bases and J by 5 bases, with 8 bases between. Germline V gene lookup returns CDR1 KGHSH and CDR2 LQKENI. The CDR3 has 12 amino acids. CDR3 amino acids: CASSQGWTEAFF. The CDR3 region has the DNA TGTGCCAGCTCACAAGGGTGGACTGAAGCTTTCTTT.

In regard to this clonotype: The junction and the germline gene differ at one end; a read error may be behind it. The V gene is TRBV11-3, the J gene TRBJ1-1; D uncertain. Germline lookup yields CDR1 SGHNT and CDR2 YENEEA. CDR3 size: 13 residues. The CDR3 is CASSLEVNTKAFF. The CDR3 DNA follows: TGTGCCAGCAGTTTAGAAGTTAACACTAAAGCTTTCTTT.

Regarding this clonotype: A read error may account for a junction end that differs from germline. The V and J genes are TRBV11-1 and TRBJ1-6; D is perhaps TRBD1 (5 bases). CDR1 and CDR2 from the germline V gene are SGHAT and FQDESV (reference sequence). The CDR3 extends over 13 amino acids. The CDR3 nucleotides read TGTGCCGGCAGCCGGACACTGGTTTCACACCTTCACTTT. Protein product: CAGSRTLVSHLHF.

By share, this clonotype counts as medium-sized. The CDR3 is CASSQWGETQYF. In DNA, the CDR3 is TGTGCCAGCAGCCAATGGGGAGAGACCCAGTACTTC. The chain combines TRBV4-2 with TRBJ2-5, with D uncertain. V was trimmed by 2 bases and J by 4 bases, leaving 5 bases between them. In germline, CDR1 is LGHNA, CDR2 YNFKEQ. CDR3 length equals 12 residues.

The chain recombines TRBV12-3 or TRBV12-4 with TRBJ2-2; 11 bases map to TRBD2. This CDR3 spans 16 amino acids. The CDR3 is CTISPTASGRWGELFF. CDR3 nucleotide sequence: TGTACCATCAGTCCCACGGCTAGCGGGAGGTGGGGGGAGCTGTTTTTT.

The chain has TRBV7-2 and TRBJ2-7, with 10 bases that match TRBD2. CDR1 and CDR2 (germline): SGHTA, FQGNSA. The ends lost 7 bases at V and 12 bases at J; junction bases unmatched: 15. This CDR3 spans 14 amino acids. CDR3 sequence (DNA): TGTGCCAGCAATTCTCCCATTAGCGGGAGGAAAATGTACTTC. Residues: CASNSPISGRKMYF.

The chain joins TRBV30 to TRBJ2-1; TRBD1 is a possible D gene (6 bases). The CDR3 is 15 amino acids. Between the trimmed V and J ends, which lost 3 bases and 8 bases, there was a span of 20 bases. Germline CDR1 is GTSNPN and CDR2 is SVGIG (reference sequence). The CDR3 spells CAWSTGTGGLDEQFF. CDR3 DNA sequence: TGTGCCTGGAGCACAGGGACGGGCGGACTGGATGAGCAGTTCTTC.

Sample share makes this clonotype large. The CDR3, as DNA: TGTGCCAGCAGCGGAAGCGGGTGGAACGAGCAGTACTTC. Translating gives CASSGSGWNEQYF. This chain joins TRBV11-2 and TRBJ2-7; weak D call: TRBD2 (6 bases). The germline V gene has CDR1 SGHAT and CDR2 FQNNGV. The CDR3 is made up of 13 amino acids. The ends were cut back, 5 bases at V and 5 bases at J, with 13 bases in the middle.

Concerning this clonotype: The CDR3 does not close with the conserved phenylalanine or tryptophan, likely indicating a read error. The chain has TRBV6-6 and TRBJ2-7, with D perhaps matching TRBD2 (5 bases). This CDR3 is 13 amino acids long. Looked up from germline, CDR1 is MNHNY and CDR2 is SVGAGI (reference sequence). CDR3 sequence (DNA): TGTGTCAGCACCCCAGGACTCTCATACGAGCAGTACCTC. This sequence encodes CVSTPGLSYEQYL.